What follows are 30 T cell receptor beta chains derived from one specimen sequenced in a study of OX40 agonist ivuxolimab in advanced cancers. Only in-frame clones appear in the TCRdb table, and some are missing; sequencing was by immunoSEQ multiplex PCR. This table has under 80,000 clones, 90% appearing once. The specimen was CD4+ or CD8+ T cells sorted from blood, collected in a trial of the OX40 agonist ivuxolimab. The receptors stem from an adult with an advanced solid tumor such as melanoma, head and neck, liver or kidney cancer.

This rearrangement joins TRBV5-1 to TRBJ1-1; D call uncertain. Trimming shortened V by 1 base and J by 3 bases, and 7 bases separated the two germline ends. Looked up from germline, CDR1 is SGHRS and CDR2 is YFSETQ. This CDR3 is built from 13 residues. The CDR3 protein is CASSLNGDTEAFF. DNA of the CDR3: TGCGCCAGCAGCTTGAATGGGGACACTGAAGCTTTCTTT.

This chain uses TRBV28 with TRBJ1-2; tentative D call: TRBD1 (6 bases). V was shortened by 7 bases and J by 8 bases, with 23 bases between the two germline ends. This CDR3 has 15 residues. Germline CDR1 and CDR2: MDHEN and SYDVKM. DNA of the CDR3: TGTGCCAGCATCTCCCTGGGGACCGGGGGCAAAGGCTACACCTTC. It yields the protein CASISLGTGGKGYTF.

This clone was seen more than once but under ten times. The rearrangement joins TRBV7-8 to TRBJ1-5; D remains unclear. Trimming shortened V by 4 bases and J by 5 bases, and 9 bases separated the two germline ends. This CDR3 spans 13 amino acids. Germline CDR1 reads SGHVS; CDR2 reads FQNEAQ. The CDR3 DNA reads TGTGCCAGCAGCTCGGGGAACTATCAGCCCCAGCATTTT. Translating it yields CASSSGNYQPQHF.

The J gene is TRBJ2-3, the V gene TRBV4-2; 12 positions agree with TRBD2. Germline trimming cut 0 bases from V and 5 bases from J; bases unmatched to any gene: 12. There are 19 residues in the CDR3. The germline gives CDR1 LGHNA, CDR2 YNFKEQ. The CDR3 region is CASSQDGPSGRALGDTQYF. The CDR3 nucleotides are TGTGCCAGCAGCCAAGACGGTCCTAGCGGGAGGGCCCTGGGAGATACGCAGTATTTT.

The chain uses TRBV28 and TRBJ1-2; D is ambiguous. The V gene's germline CDR1 is MDHEN and CDR2 SYDVKM. V lost 5 bases to trimming and J lost 0 bases, with 7 bases between them. The CDR3 sequence is 13 residues long. CDR3 in amino acids: CASSQVANYGYTF. As DNA, the CDR3 is TGTGCCAGCAGTCAGGTAGCTAACTATGGCTACACCTTC.

The chain is built from TRBV25-1 and TRBJ1-4, with 10 bases that match TRBD1. The germline CDR1 and CDR2 sequences are MGHDK and SYGVNS. Germline trimming cut 7 bases from V and 8 bases from J; bases unmatched to any gene: 7. CDR3 length: 14 amino acids. DNA for the CDR3: TGTGCCAGCACTGGAGGACAGGGGGGCGAAAAACTGTTTTTT. This codes for CASTGGQGGEKLFF.

The chain is built from TRBV5-1 and TRBJ2-4; TRBD2 might be the D (5 bases). Germline-derived CDR1 and CDR2 are SGHRS and YFSETQ. The germline V and J ends were trimmed by 0 bases and 0 bases, with 7 bases remaining between them. CDR3 length: 15 amino acids. CDR3 coding DNA: TGCGCCAGCAGCTTGGGAGCGGCAGCCAAAAACATTCAGTACTTC. Amino acid sequence: CASSLGAAAKNIQYF. The full variable domain, with the rest looked up from reference TRBV5-1 and TRBJ2-4, is KAGVTQTPRYLIKTRGQQVTLSCSPISGHRSVSWYQQTPGQGLQFLFEYFSETQRNKGNFPGRFSGRQFSNSRSEMNVSTLELGDSALYLCASSLGAAAKNIQYFGAGTRLSVL.

The rearrangement uses TRBV10-3 and TRBJ2-2, with 7 bases lining up with TRBD1. The length of the CDR3 is 15 residues. CDR1 ENHRY and CDR2 SYGVKD come from the germline V gene. With V trimmed by 6 bases and J by 0 bases, 4 bases remained unmatched. The CDR3 nucleotides are TGTGCCATCAGCCCCGGGACAGCGAACACCGGGGAGCTGTTTTTT. Its translation: CAISPGTANTGELFF.

This chain connects TRBV6-5 to TRBJ2-2; D perhaps matches TRBD2 (5 bases). The CDR3 is 13 amino acids. Trimming took off 10 bases at V and 4 bases at J, with 13 bases between the two ends. From germline, CDR1 is MNHEY and CDR2 SVGAGI. The CDR3 reads CAIRESGTGELFF. The CDR3 DNA sequence: TGTGCCATTCGAGAGAGCGGCACCGGGGAGCTGTTTTTT.

In regard to this clone: A much larger clone lies one base from this, so it may be a read error. The sample has other DNA sequences that encode this CDR3 too. The V and J genes are TRBV5-4 and TRBJ1-1; D is possibly TRBD1 (6 bases). The germline V and J ends were trimmed by 8 bases and 6 bases, with 14 bases remaining between them. Germline V CDR1 and CDR2: SGHNT, YYREEE (reference sequence). CDR3 size: 12 residues. The CDR3 DNA is TGTGCCAGTAGCGACCGACAGGCTGAAGCTTTCTTT. Translating it yields CASSDRQAEAFF.

CDR3 bases: TGTGCCAGCTCACCTTCAGGTCCTATAACTGATGAGCAGTTCTTC. It is translated as CASSPSGPITDEQFF. The chain recombines TRBV18 with TRBJ2-1, with D uncertain. The length of the CDR3 is 15 residues. Per the germline V gene, CDR1 is KGHSH and CDR2 is LQKENI. The germline V and J ends were trimmed by 3 bases and 8 bases, with 17 bases remaining between them.

To note about this clone: Other nucleotide sequences from this sample produce the same CDR3. The chain combines TRBV28 with TRBJ2-4; D is uncertain. Germline CDR1 reads MDHEN; CDR2 reads SYDVKM. V was shortened by 8 bases and J by 0 bases, with 5 bases between the two germline ends. This CDR3 comprises 12 residues. CDR3 in DNA: TGTGCCAGCTCTCTAGCCAAAAACATTCAGTACTTC. Amino acid sequence: CASSLAKNIQYF.

The chain combines TRBV18 with TRBJ2-2; TRBD2 is a possible D gene (6 bases). The V end lost 3 bases, the J end lost 5 bases, and 13 bases lay between the germline ends. This CDR3 is built from 15 residues. Germline CDR1 reads KGHSH; CDR2 reads LQKENI. This CDR3 is CASSPRDRGTGELFF. The CDR3 bases are TGTGCCAGCTCACCGAGGGACCGGGGGACCGGGGAGCTGTTTTTT.

The J gene is TRBJ2-7, the V gene TRBV6-5; D might be TRBD2 (6 bases). Germline V lookup: CDR1 MNHEY, CDR2 SVGAGI. Trimming took 4 bases from V and 3 from J, leaving 16 bases between them. The CDR3 contains 15 residues. The DNA for the CDR3 is TGTGCCAGCAGTTTAGACGGGACTGGATACTACGAGCAGTACTTC. Translation: CASSLDGTGYYEQYF.

The rearrangement links TRBV2 to TRBJ1-5, with D perhaps matching TRBD1 (6 bases). Germline V gives CDR1 SNHLY, CDR2 FYNNEI. This CDR3 contains 13 residues. The ends were cut back, 4 bases at V and 4 bases at J, with 8 bases in the middle. The CDR3, as DNA: TGTGCCAGCAGTGGGACAGTTAATCAGCCCCAGCATTTT. Its protein is CASSGTVNQPQHF.

The V call is TRBV5-1, the J call TRBJ2-2; 8 positions match TRBD2. CDR1 SGHRS and CDR2 YFSETQ come from the germline V gene. The CDR3 extends over 16 amino acids. V trimming: 2 bases; J trimming: 1 base; junction bases outside the gene matches: 4. CDR3 DNA: TGCGCCAGCAGCTTTGTTACTAGCGGGAACACCGGGGAGCTGTTTTTT. It yields the protein CASSFVTSGNTGELFF.

This clone was seen once. This CDR3 reads CASSSPGTDTQYF. CDR3 in DNA: TGCGCCAGCAGCTCCCCCGGCACAGATACGCAGTATTTT. V usage is TRBV5-1 and J usage is TRBJ2-3; D uncertain. The germline V gene has CDR1 SGHRS and CDR2 YFSETQ. The CDR3 is 13 residues long. Trimming pared 3 bases from V and 1 base from J, leaving 6 bases between.

CDR3 bases: TGCAGTGCTGCGGGGCCATACGAGCAGTACTTC. Its protein is CSAAGPYEQYF. J is TRBJ2-7 and V is TRBV20-1; a weak D match, TRBD2 (6 bases). The germline gives CDR1 DFQATT, CDR2 SNEGSKA (reference sequence). CDR3 length equals 11 residues. Deletions cut 5 bases from V and 4 bases from J, with 9 bases between.

The chain recombines TRBV20-1 with TRBJ2-1; D is uncertain. This CDR3 region has 10 residues. Trimming removed 6 bases from V and 5 bases from J, with 5 bases in between. Germline V lookup: CDR1 DFQATT, CDR2 SNEGSKA (reference sequence). The CDR3 loop is CSAVDNEQFF. CDR3 bases: TGCAGTGCGGTGGACAATGAGCAGTTCTTC.

The chain couples TRBV6-6 to TRBJ2-5; D possibly corresponds to TRBD2 (6 bases). CDR3 length: 14 residues. V was trimmed by 6 bases and J by 2 bases, leaving 13 bases between them. Germline V gives CDR1 MNHNY, CDR2 SVGAGI (reference sequence). In nucleotides, the CDR3 is TGTGCCAGCAGACGGCAAAGCGGGCAAGAGACCCAGTACTTC. This encodes CASRRQSGQETQYF.

This clone was recorded only once. The genes are TRBV28 and TRBJ1-2; no clear D gene. CDR1 and CDR2 (germline): MDHEN, SYDVKM. The CDR3 is made up of 18 amino acids. V lost 6 bases and J 4 bases, leaving 27 bases between the germline ends. CDR3 in amino acids: CASSSSAAGTAVVYGYTF. The CDR3 DNA sequence: TGTGCCAGCAGCTCCTCAGCTGCAGGTACGGCGGTAGTCTATGGCTACACCTTC.

This sequence joins TRBV5-1 and TRBJ1-6; D unclear. This CDR3 contains 14 residues. V gave up 0 bases and J gave up 8 bases, with 9 bases separating them. Germline CDR1 is SGHRS and CDR2 is YFSETQ. The CDR3 DNA reads as TGCGCCAGCAGCTTGGGGGAGATATATTCACCCCTCCACTTT. It encodes CASSLGEIYSPLHF.

The gene calls are TRBV5-1 and TRBJ1-2, with 7 positions matching TRBD1. This CDR3 is built from 15 residues. V gave up 4 bases and J gave up 8 bases; unmatched junction bases: 14. Germline V CDR1 and CDR2: SGHRS, YFSETQ. This CDR3 is CASSPAGTAFIGYTF. The CDR3 nucleotides read TGCGCCAGCAGCCCCGCTGGGACAGCCTTTATCGGCTACACCTTC.

The chain carries TRBV5-4 and TRBJ1-4, with TRBD1 matching 9 bases. Per the germline V gene, CDR1 is SGHNT and CDR2 is YYREEE (reference sequence). Unmatched junction bases numbered 6, after V lost 4 bases and J lost 8 bases. The CDR3 consists of 14 residues. CDR3 nucleotide sequence: TGTGCCAGCAGCCTACAGGGGGCGCGAGAAAAACTGTTTTTT. It is translated as CASSLQGAREKLFF.

The CDR3 bases are TGTGCCAGAATTTCCGACGTGTCCTATGGCTACACCTTC. This sequence encodes CARISDVSYGYTF. V is TRBV19 and J is TRBJ1-2; the D is unclear. Germline loops: CDR1 LNHDA, CDR2 SQIVND (reference sequence). CDR3 size: 13 residues. The V gene lost 9 bases and the J gene lost 4 bases, with 15 bases spanning the gap.

The sample holds one count of this clone. This chain links TRBV7-2 with TRBJ1-5; possible D gene TRBD1, 6 bases. Between the trimmed V and J ends, which lost 5 bases and 8 bases, there was a span of 13 bases. There are 13 residues in the CDR3. Germline loops: CDR1 SGHTA, CDR2 FQGNSA. In DNA form, the CDR3 reads TGTGCCAGCAGCCTAAACAGGGTTGAGCCCCAGCATTTT. Translating it yields CASSLNRVEPQHF.

The rearrangement joins TRBV5-1 to TRBJ2-5; TRBD2 matches at 10 bases. Germline V gene sequence: CDR1 SGHRS, CDR2 YFSETQ. CDR3 length: 16 amino acids. The V segment lost 0 bases and the J segment 4 bases; nucleotides outside the gene matches: 6. CDR3 DNA: TGCGCCAGCAGCTTGGATTCGAGCGGGGGGGTAGAGACCCAGTACTTC. Protein product: CASSLDSSGGVETQYF.

This chain links TRBV6-1 with TRBJ1-3; TRBD1 matches at 9 bases. Losses at the gene ends were 6 bases for V and 4 bases for J; bases not matched to a gene: 7. The CDR3 is made up of 15 amino acids. Germline-derived CDR1 and CDR2 are MNHNS and SASEGT. The CDR3 DNA reads as TGTGCCAGCAGGGAGGGGGACAGGGACGGAAACACCATATATTTT. Protein sequence: CASREGDRDGNTIYF.

This clone was counted between two and nine times. The V gene is TRBV6-4, the J gene TRBJ2-3; weak D call: TRBD2 (6 bases). The length of the CDR3 is 14 residues. CDR1 and CDR2 from the germline V gene are MRHNA and SNTAGT. The V end was cut by 3 bases, the J end by 6 bases, with 13 bases between. This CDR3 reads CASSEAGGVDTQYF. The CDR3 nucleotides are TGTGCCAGCAGTGAAGCCGGGGGTGTGGATACGCAGTATTTT.

The chain uses TRBV10-3 and TRBJ2-5; D is uncertain. Germline V gene data show CDR1 as ENHRY and CDR2 as SYGVKD. With 3 bases removed from V and 5 bases from J, the gap between germline ends came to 10 bases. This CDR3 contains 13 residues. In DNA form, the CDR3 reads TGTGCCATCAGTGAAGAGGTACGGGAGACCCAGTACTTC. This gives the protein CAISEEVRETQYF.